A single sample is the source of the 13 T cell receptor beta chains below, sequenced in a study of shared clonotypes between healthy human individuals. Here immunoSEQ multiplex PCR was the method, and the copy in TCRdb shows in-frame clones only, minus some. The data hold 2 million to 2.5 million clones, with over 90% observed a single time. The specimen sequenced was naive CD4+ T cells from PBMCs. Subset here: CD45RA+ positively selected. The receptor source for this set is a man aged 18 to 30 in good health. Some clones in this sample may be carry-over from other donors' samples.

The chain uses TRBV9 and TRBJ1-1, with unresolved D. This CDR3 is built from 15 residues. In germline, CDR1 is SGDLS, CDR2 YYNGEE. V dropped 0 bases and J dropped 3 bases, with 12 bases sitting between them. Written as DNA, the CDR3 is TGTGCCAGCAGCGTAGTGGTGGTTGGGGACACTGAAGCTTTCTTT. Its protein is CASSVVVVGDTEAFF.

The rearrangement links TRBV9 to TRBJ2-5, with no clear D. Germline CDR1 SGDLS, CDR2 YYNGEE. The CDR3 is 16 amino acids. The V and J ends lost 0 bases and 5 bases respectively, with 17 bases between them. CDR3 region: CASSVAPYDILETQYF. CDR3 bases: TGTGCCAGCAGCGTAGCCCCCTACGACATCTTGGAGACCCAGTACTTC.

The rearrangement joins TRBV7-9 to TRBJ2-1; 7 bases align to TRBD1. CDR3 size: 12 residues. V lost 0 bases to trimming and J lost 16 bases; unmatched junction nucleotides: 6. CDR1 and CDR2 (germline): SEHNR, FQNEAQ (reference sequence). The CDR3 sequence is CASSLAGTVIFF. CDR3 coding DNA: TGTGCCAGCAGCTTAGCCGGGACAGTTATTTTCTTC.

As regards this clone: Germline and junction disagree at one end, which may indicate a read error. This chain connects TRBV11-2 to TRBJ1-2, with D possibly being TRBD1 (6 bases). The CDR3 runs 14 residues. The germline CDR1 and CDR2 sequences are SGHAT and FQNNGV. The CDR3 loop is CASSRDNNFYGYTF. The CDR3 DNA is TGCGCCAGCAGCCGGGACAATAACTTCTATGGCTACACCTTC.

The rearrangement joins TRBV28 to TRBJ2-1, with D perhaps matching TRBD1 (6 bases). Germline lookup yields CDR1 MDHEN and CDR2 SYDVKM. V lost 5 bases to trimming and J lost 0 bases, with 11 bases between them. The CDR3 sequence is 15 residues long. CDR3 amino acids: CASSQGPNSYNEQFF. DNA of the CDR3: TGTGCCAGCAGTCAGGGGCCTAACTCCTACAATGAGCAGTTCTTC.

This chain joins TRBV4-1 and TRBJ1-2; D remains ambiguous. CDR1 MGHRA and CDR2 YSYEKL come from the germline V gene. This CDR3 spans 15 amino acids. Trimming cost V 1 base and J 5 bases, with 14 bases left between them. The CDR3 loop is CASSQGDPTRYGYTF. The CDR3 DNA reads as TGCGCCAGCAGCCAAGGTGATCCCACTCGGTATGGCTACACCTTC.

The V gene is TRBV4-1, the J gene TRBJ2-7; 13 nucleotides match TRBD2. Per the germline V gene, CDR1 is MGHRA and CDR2 is YSYEKL. J lost 2 bases, V lost 4 bases, and 5 bases had no gene match. The CDR3 is made up of 16 amino acids. CDR3 sequence: CASSPGLAGAAYEQYF. Written as DNA, the CDR3 is TGCGCCAGCAGCCCTGGACTAGCGGGGGCCGCCTACGAGCAGTACTTC.

This clone appeared a single time. The chain employs TRBV30 and TRBJ1-5; D is possibly TRBD1 (6 bases). This CDR3 has 16 amino acids. The V gene lost 0 bases and the J gene lost 6 bases, with 18 bases spanning the gap. Germline CDR1 GTSNPN, CDR2 SVGIG (reference sequence). The CDR3 DNA reads TGTGCCTGGAGTGTATCCTTTGGGGGAGGGGGTCAGCCCCAGCATTTT. This translates into CAWSVSFGGGGQPQHF. Based on the CDR3 plus reference TRBV30 and TRBJ1-5, the full variable domain is SQTIHQWPATLVQPVGSPLSLECTVEGTSNPNLYWYRQAAGRGLQLLFYSVGIGQISSEVPQNLSASRPQDRQFILSSKKLLLSDSGFYLCAWSVSFGGGGQPQHFGDGTRLSIL.

With regard to this clone: Other DNA sequences in this specimen translate into the identical CDR3. The chain uses TRBV28 and TRBJ1-2, with 7 bases fitting TRBD1. V lost 6 bases, J lost 3 bases, and 1 base stayed unmatched. Germline assignment: CDR1 MDHEN and CDR2 SYDVKM. The CDR3 spans 12 residues. The CDR3 loop reads CASRQGYYGYTF. In nucleotides, the CDR3 is TGTGCCAGCAGACAGGGGTACTATGGCTACACCTTC.

This clone was found once. The CDR3 nucleotides read TGTGCCAGCAGCGCCTCGGACAGGGCTGGTGAAAAACTGTTTTTT. The encoded protein is CASSASDRAGEKLFF. V usage is TRBV7-6 and J usage is TRBJ1-4; 8 bases align to TRBD1. Germline V gene lookup returns CDR1 SGHVS and CDR2 FNYEAQ. Trimming removed 5 bases from V and 7 bases from J; junction bases left unmatched: 9. The CDR3 consists of 15 residues.

As DNA, the CDR3 is TGCGCCAGCAGCTTAGGCGGACTAGATAACAATGAGCAGTTCTTC. Its translation is CASSLGGLDNNEQFF. The V and J genes are TRBV5-1 and TRBJ2-1; the match to TRBD2 covers 7 bases. The germline gives CDR1 SGHRS, CDR2 YFSETQ. The CDR3 sequence is 15 residues long. Trimming removed 2 bases from V and 5 bases from J; junction bases left unmatched: 7.

V usage is TRBV5-4 and J usage is TRBJ2-7, with TRBD1 matching over 7 bases. After removal of 2 bases from V and 6 bases from J, the junction contained 5 bases not matched to a gene. This CDR3 is built from 13 residues. The germline CDR1 and CDR2 sequences are SGHNT and YYREEE (reference sequence). DNA of the CDR3: TGTGCCAGCAGCTTCGAACAGGGGCGCGAGCAGTACTTC. Amino acids: CASSFEQGREQYF.

Only one count was recorded for this clone. Other DNA sequences in this specimen translate into the identical CDR3. The chain is built from TRBV5-1 and TRBJ2-3; 9 bases map to TRBD2. The CDR3 is 16 residues long. V lost 0 bases and J lost 0; bases outside the gene matches: 2. Germline-derived CDR1 and CDR2 are SGHRS and YFSETQ. CDR3 protein: CASSLEAGGSTDTQYF. The CDR3 DNA follows: TGCGCCAGCAGCTTGGAAGCGGGAGGTAGCACAGATACGCAGTATTTT.